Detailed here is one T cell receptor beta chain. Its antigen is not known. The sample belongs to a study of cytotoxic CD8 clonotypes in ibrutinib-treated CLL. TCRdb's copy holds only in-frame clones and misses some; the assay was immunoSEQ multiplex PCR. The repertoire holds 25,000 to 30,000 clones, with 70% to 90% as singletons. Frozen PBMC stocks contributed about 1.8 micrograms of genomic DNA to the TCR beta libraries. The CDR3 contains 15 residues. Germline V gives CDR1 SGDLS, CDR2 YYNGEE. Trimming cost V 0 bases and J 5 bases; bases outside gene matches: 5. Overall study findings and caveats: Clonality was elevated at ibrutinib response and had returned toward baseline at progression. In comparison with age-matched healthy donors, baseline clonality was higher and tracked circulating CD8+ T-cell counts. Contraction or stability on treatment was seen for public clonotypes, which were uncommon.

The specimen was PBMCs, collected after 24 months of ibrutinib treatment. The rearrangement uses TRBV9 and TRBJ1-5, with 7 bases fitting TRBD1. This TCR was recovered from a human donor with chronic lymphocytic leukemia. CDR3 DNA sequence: TGTGCCAGCAGCGTAGGGAAAGGGGGCGATCAGCCCCAGCATTTT. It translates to CASSVGKGGDQPQHF.